Listed below are T cell receptor beta chains from one sample, sequenced in a study of shared clonotypes between healthy human individuals. Data came from immunoSEQ multiplex PCR; TCRdb stores just in-frame clones and leaves some out. The sample contains hundreds of thousands of clones, almost 95% of which appear only once. The sequenced material came from naive CD8+ T cells sorted from blood. The source is a man aged 25-45 years in good health. CDR3s include the opening cysteine and the closing phenylalanine or tryptophan. The D gene is left open where the match is weak. Rows may omit the clone size; those that give it use once, few, many or a size class.

D	V	size	J	CDR3	DNA
NA	TRBV28	NA	TRBJ1-2	CASSFPDYIRESNYGYTF	TGTGCCAGCAGTTTCCCAGACTACATCAGGGAATCTAACTATGGCTACACCTTC
TRBD1	TRBV29-1	NA	TRBJ2-1	CSVEGRTGTREFEQFF	TGCAGCGTTGAAGGGCGGACAGGGACACGGGAGTTTGAGCAGTTCTTC
NA	TRBV7-9	NA	TRBJ2-7	CASSSLDYEQYF	TGTGCCAGCAGCTCCCTGGACTACGAGCAGTACTTC
NA	TRBV28	NA	TRBJ2-1	CASSSVSSYNEQFF	TGTGCCAGCAGTTCAGTGAGCTCCTACAATGAGCAGTTCTTC
NA	TRBV13	NA	TRBJ2-1	CASSLSGPIQLNEQFF	TGTGCCAGCAGCTTATCGGGACCTATCCAACTCAATGAGCAGTTCTTC
NA	TRBV7-2	NA	TRBJ2-1	CASCEEGSYNEQFF	TGTGCCAGCTGTGAGGAGGGTTCCTACAATGAGCAGTTCTTC
NA	TRBV7-9	NA	TRBJ2-1	CASSPGLKKRSSYNEQFF	TGTGCCAGCAGCCCGGGACTGAAAAAGCGGAGCTCCTACAATGAGCAGTTCTTC
TRBD2	TRBV27	NA	TRBJ2-3	CASSFAGADTQYF	TGTGCCAGCAGTTTCGCGGGGGCAGATACGCAGTATTTT
TRBD2	TRBV5-1	NA	TRBJ2-5	CASSLGEGWETQYF	TGCGCCAGCAGCTTGGGGGAGGGCTGGGAGACCCAGTACTTC
NA	TRBV11-2	NA	TRBJ2-1	CAETGEKSNEQFF	TGTGCCGAGACCGGGGAAAAATCCAATGAGCAGTTCTTC
TRBD2	TRBV7-3	NA	TRBJ2-3	CASSPYGTSGSPTDTQYF	TGTGCCAGCAGCCCGTATGGGACTAGCGGGAGTCCCACAGATACGCAGTATTTT
NA	TRBV15	NA	TRBJ2-6	CATSRDRGTGANVLTF	TGTGCCACCAGCAGAGACAGGGGTACTGGGGCCAACGTCCTGACTTTC
TRBD1	TRBV13	NA	TRBJ1-2	CASSSNDRGIFYGYTF	TGTGCCAGCAGCTCAAACGACAGGGGAATTTTCTATGGCTACACCTTC
NA	TRBV27	once	TRBJ2-1	CASSLGLSDLYNEQFF	TGTGCCAGCAGTTTAGGGCTATCCGACCTTTACAATGAGCAGTTCTTC
NA	TRBV14	NA	TRBJ2-6	CASSQVMPSHSGANVLTF	TGTGCCAGCAGCCAGGTAATGCCGTCCCACTCTGGGGCCAACGTCCTGACTTTC
NA	TRBV11-2	NA	TRBJ2-3	CASSPPPSSGTDTQYF	TGTGCCAGCAGCCCCCCTCCTAGCTCGGGGACAGATACGCAGTATTTT
TRBD1	TRBV7-9	NA	TRBJ1-1	CASSGVGQYTEAFF	TGTGCCAGCAGCGGAGTGGGACAGTACACTGAAGCTTTCTTT
TRBD2	TRBV11-2	NA	TRBJ2-7	CASSLGAGESYEQYF	TGTGCCAGCAGCTTAGGGGCGGGAGAGTCCTACGAGCAGTACTTC
NA	TRBV28	NA	TRBJ2-1	CASVQSPNEQFF	TGTGCCAGCGTCCAGAGTCCCAATGAGCAGTTCTTC
TRBD2	TRBV29-1	NA	TRBJ2-7	CSVVLTSGYEQYF	TGCAGCGTTGTGCTGACTAGCGGCTACGAGCAGTACTTC
NA	TRBV5-1	NA	TRBJ1-4	CASSLGSVNEKLFF	TGCGCCAGCAGCTTGGGTTCGGTAAATGAAAAACTGTTTTTT
TRBD2	TRBV11-3	NA	TRBJ2-2	CASSPGLVGAGELFF	TGTGCCAGCAGCCCGGGACTAGTTGGCGCCGGGGAGCTGTTTTTT
NA	TRBV29-1	NA	TRBJ2-7	CSVRRRGDRTYEQYF	TGCAGCGTTAGGAGAAGAGGAGACAGAACCTACGAGCAGTACTTC
NA	TRBV6-1	NA	TRBJ1-2	CASSENPLDWCYTF	TGTGCCAGCAGTGAAAACCCGCTGGACTGGTGCTACACCTTC
NA	TRBV10-1	NA	TRBJ2-1	CASSEVATGNRQFF	TGCGCCAGCAGTGAAGTCGCCACCGGCAATCGGCAGTTCTTC
NA	TRBV28	NA	TRBJ2-1	CASSSDLRQFF	TGTGCCAGCAGTTCGGACCTCCGGCAGTTCTTC
NA	TRBV2	NA	TRBJ1-1	CASSGWGGRVEAFF	TGTGCCAGCAGTGGCTGGGGGGGGAGGGTTGAAGCTTTCTTT
NA	TRBV27	NA	TRBJ2-7	CASSPLGNEQYF	TGTGCCAGCAGTCCACTTGGGAACGAGCAGTACTTC